This T cell receptor beta chain was sequenced in a study of circulating and synovial CD4+ cells in juvenile arthritis. V lost 8 bases to trimming and J lost 2 bases; unmatched junction nucleotides: 5. Germline values: CDR1 MDHEN, CDR2 SYDVKM. The CDR3 is 13 amino acids. Measured with immunoSEQ multiplex PCR; TCRdb has only the in-frame clones, and not every one. Among roughly 33,000 clones listed, 90% to 95% were seen once. This TCR was recovered from a human donor with juvenile idiopathic arthritis. The rearrangement uses TRBV28 and TRBJ1-2, with 7 bases fitting TRBD1. The sequenced sample consisted of CD4+ T cells from blood. CDR3 amino acids: CASRDSLNYGYTF. CDR3 bases: TGTGCCAGCCGGGACAGCTTGAACTATGGCTACACCTTC.